This TCR beta chain was documented in a study of T cells in Graves' hyperthyroidism and ophthalmopathy. Study results and caveats: In the analysis, a 13 V-J model separated ophthalmopathy from stable hyperthyroidism. Blood held most thyroid clonotypes expanded above 0.001 frequency.

Used for diagnoses were clinical symptoms, serum thyroxine and TRAb, thyroid ultrasound and orbital computed tomography. Out of over 9 ml of fresh peripheral blood came the PBMCs. CDR1 is LNHDA, CDR2 SQIVND, per germline (reference sequence). This CDR3 spans 13 amino acids. V was cut by 8 bases and J by 3 bases, with 11 bases left in between. This clonotype has only a few counts. What it recognizes is unknown. Regions amplified from RNA transcripts were the TCR beta CDR3 regions. HTBI primers were used for first-round RT-PCR of the TCR CDR3. Using its own MiXCR run on the multiplex PCR reads, TCRdb lists one record per CDR3 protein. The table lists 450,000 to 600,000 distinct CDR3 sequences, 20% of them singletons.

V is TRBV19 and J is TRBJ1-5; no clear D gene. This clonotype was obtained from a middle-aged man with Graves' ophthalmopathy. The sequenced material came from blood. The CDR3 nucleotides read TGTGCCAGTGCCGGGCAGACCAATCAGCCCCAGCATTTT. This translates into CASAGQTNQPQHF.